The text below deals with one TCR beta chain. The source of the sample is a study of cytotoxic CD8 clonotypes in ibrutinib-treated CLL. J gave up 7 bases and V 0 bases, and 7 bases lay outside the gene matches. This CDR3 is built from 14 residues. CDR1 is SGHRS and CDR2 is YFSETQ in the germline V gene. Using immunoSEQ multiplex PCR, the repertoire was profiled, and TCRdb retains in-frame clones only, with some absent. In the table there are hundreds of thousands of clones, about 77% of which are singletons. The chain joins TRBV5-1 to TRBJ2-7; 7 bases match TRBD1. The clonotype comes from a human donor with chronic lymphocytic leukemia. Here the sequenced sample was PBMCs, taken before ibrutinib treatment. The CDR3: CASSLEVMDREQYF. In nucleotides, the CDR3 is TGCGCCAGCAGCTTGGAGGTTATGGACAGGGAGCAGTACTTC.